This T cell receptor (beta chain) was recovered during a study of blood T cell repertoires in COVID-19. Study details: The analysed material was cDNA or gDNA that came from T cells, B-cell-depleted T cells, or PBMCs.

Original processing methods: Researchers report that nucleated cell counts were estimated from reference gene primer amplification. Assay: immunoSEQ multiplex PCR; the TCRdb copy retains only in-frame clones and omits some. Clonal size and the V and J genes are those of that table, whereas D and trimming came from the DNA. Among around 270,000 clones listed, more than 75% were seen once. Per germline, CDR1 MGHRA and CDR2 YSYEKL. V shed 4 bases, J shed 1 base, and the junction held 5 bases outside the gene matches. The CDR3 has 15 residues. V and J are TRBV4-1 and TRBJ2-3; TRBD1 matches 7 bases. Sequenced material: peripheral blood. The clonotype was recovered from a woman aged 50 to 60 with acute or convalescent COVID-19. This CDR3 reads CASSPADRGTDTQYF. For the CDR3, the DNA is TGCGCCAGCAGCCCAGCCGACAGGGGCACAGATACGCAGTATTTT.